This T cell receptor (beta chain) was identified during a study of control samples from healthy donors and cancer patients. The data were produced by immunoSEQ multiplex PCR, yet TCRdb's version contains in-frame clones alone and is incomplete. Among roughly 95,000 clones, around 88% were seen once, and the ten largest hold 13% to 15%. V lost 0 bases and J lost 1; bases outside the gene matches: 9. The CDR3 covers 18 residues. The germline V gene has CDR1 LGHDT and CDR2 YNNKEL (reference sequence). This receptor was obtained from a man younger than 40 in good health. This chain uses TRBV3-1 (or the pseudogene TRBV3-2) with TRBJ2-7, with TRBD2 matching 10 bases. The specimen sequenced was blood. CDR3 sequence: CASSQESSLAGGSYEQYF. The CDR3 DNA is TGTGCCAGCAGCCAAGAGTCCTCTTTAGCGGGAGGATCCTACGAGCAGTACTTC.